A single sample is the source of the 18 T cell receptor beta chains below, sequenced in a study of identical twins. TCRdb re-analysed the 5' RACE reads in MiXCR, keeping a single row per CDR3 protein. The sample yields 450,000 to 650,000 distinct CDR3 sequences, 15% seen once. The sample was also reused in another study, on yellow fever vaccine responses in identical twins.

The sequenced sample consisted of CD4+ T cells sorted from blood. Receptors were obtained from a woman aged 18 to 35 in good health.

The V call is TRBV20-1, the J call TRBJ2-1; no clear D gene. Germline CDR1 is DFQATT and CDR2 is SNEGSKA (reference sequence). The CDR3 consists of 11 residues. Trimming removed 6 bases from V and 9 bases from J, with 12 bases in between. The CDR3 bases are TGCAGTGCAGGCCTCCAGGCTGAGCAGTTCTTC. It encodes CSAGLQAEQFF.

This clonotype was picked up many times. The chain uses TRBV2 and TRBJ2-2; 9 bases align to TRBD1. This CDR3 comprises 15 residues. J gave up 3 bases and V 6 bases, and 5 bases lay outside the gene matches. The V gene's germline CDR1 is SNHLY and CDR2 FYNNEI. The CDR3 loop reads CASSLGTGHTGELFF. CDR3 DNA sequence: TGTGCCAGCAGCCTCGGGACAGGGCACACCGGGGAGCTGTTTTTT.

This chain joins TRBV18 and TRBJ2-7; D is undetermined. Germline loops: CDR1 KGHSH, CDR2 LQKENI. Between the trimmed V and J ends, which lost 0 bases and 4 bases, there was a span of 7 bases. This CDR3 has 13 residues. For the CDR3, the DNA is TGTGCCAGCTCACCACCTAGCAAATACGAGCAGTACGTC. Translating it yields CASSPPSKYEQYV.

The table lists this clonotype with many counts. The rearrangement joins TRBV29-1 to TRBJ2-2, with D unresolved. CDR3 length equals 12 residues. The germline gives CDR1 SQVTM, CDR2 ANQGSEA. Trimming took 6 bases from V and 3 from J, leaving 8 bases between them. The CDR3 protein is CSVGYYTGELFF. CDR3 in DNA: TGCAGCGTCGGGTATTACACCGGGGAGCTGTTTTTT.

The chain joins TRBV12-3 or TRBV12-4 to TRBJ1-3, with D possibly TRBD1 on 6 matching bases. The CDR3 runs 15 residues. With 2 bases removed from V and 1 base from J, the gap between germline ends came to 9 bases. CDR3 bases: TGTGCCAGCAGTTTATCAGACAGGTCTGGAAACACCATATATTTT. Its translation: CASSLSDRSGNTIYF.

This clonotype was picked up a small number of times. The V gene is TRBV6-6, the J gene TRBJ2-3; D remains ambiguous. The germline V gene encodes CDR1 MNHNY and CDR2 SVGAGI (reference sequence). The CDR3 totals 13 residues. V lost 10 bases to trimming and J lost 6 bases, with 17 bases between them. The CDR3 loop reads CATAGPTGDTQYF. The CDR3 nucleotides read TGTGCCACCGCCGGGCCTACGGGCGATACGCAGTATTTT.

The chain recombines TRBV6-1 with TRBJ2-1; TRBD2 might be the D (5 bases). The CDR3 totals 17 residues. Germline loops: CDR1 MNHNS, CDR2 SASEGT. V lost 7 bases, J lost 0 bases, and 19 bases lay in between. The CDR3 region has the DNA TGTGCCAGCACTCGAGGTGCGGGCACTAACTCCTACAATGAGCAGTTCTTC. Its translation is CASTRGAGTNSYNEQFF.

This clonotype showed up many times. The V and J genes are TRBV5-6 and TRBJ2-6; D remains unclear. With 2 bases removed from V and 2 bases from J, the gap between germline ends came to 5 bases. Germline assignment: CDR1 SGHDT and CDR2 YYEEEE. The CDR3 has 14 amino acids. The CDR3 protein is CASSLTAGANVLTF. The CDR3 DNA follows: TGTGCCAGCAGCTTAACAGCTGGGGCCAACGTCCTGACTTTC.

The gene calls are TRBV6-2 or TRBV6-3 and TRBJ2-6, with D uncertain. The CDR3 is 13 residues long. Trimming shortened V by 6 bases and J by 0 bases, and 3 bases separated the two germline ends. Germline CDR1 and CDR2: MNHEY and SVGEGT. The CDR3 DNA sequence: TGTGCCAGCAGGGTCTCTGGGGCCAACGTCCTGACTTTC. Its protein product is CASRVSGANVLTF.

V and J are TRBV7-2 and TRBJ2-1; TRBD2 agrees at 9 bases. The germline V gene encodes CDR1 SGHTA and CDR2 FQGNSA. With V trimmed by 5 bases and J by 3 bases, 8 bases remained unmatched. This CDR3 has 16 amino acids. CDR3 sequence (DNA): TGTGCCAGCAGCCCATTAGCGGGGGCCTTCTACAATGAGCAGTTCTTC. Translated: CASSPLAGAFYNEQFF.

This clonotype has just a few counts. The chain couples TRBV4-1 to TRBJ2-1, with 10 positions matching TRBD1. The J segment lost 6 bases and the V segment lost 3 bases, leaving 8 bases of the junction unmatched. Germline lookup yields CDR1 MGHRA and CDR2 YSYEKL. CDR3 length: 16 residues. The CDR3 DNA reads TGCGCCAGCAGCCAGTCCGGGACAGGGGTTCTCAATGAGCAGTTCTTC. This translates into CASSQSGTGVLNEQFF.

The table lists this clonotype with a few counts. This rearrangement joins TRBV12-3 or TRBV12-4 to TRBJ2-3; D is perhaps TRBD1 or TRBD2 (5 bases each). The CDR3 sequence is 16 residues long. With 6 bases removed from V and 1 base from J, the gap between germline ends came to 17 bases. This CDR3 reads CASRSPRDRRTDTQYF. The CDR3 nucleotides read TGTGCCAGCAGATCCCCTCGGGACCGACGCACAGATACGCAGTATTTT.

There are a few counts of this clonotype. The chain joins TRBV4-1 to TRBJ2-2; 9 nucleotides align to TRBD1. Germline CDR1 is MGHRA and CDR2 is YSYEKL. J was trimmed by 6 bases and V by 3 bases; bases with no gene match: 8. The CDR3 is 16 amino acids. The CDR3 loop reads CASSQTGTGFPGELFF. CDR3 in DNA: TGCGCCAGCAGCCAGACCGGGACAGGGTTTCCCGGGGAGCTGTTTTTT.

CDR3 protein: CASLRQGLNSPLHF. CDR3 in DNA: TGTGCCAGTTTACGACAGGGGTTAAATTCACCCCTCCACTTT. This chain connects TRBV6-1 to TRBJ1-6, with 8 bases identical to TRBD1. CDR1 and CDR2 (germline): MNHNS, SASEGT. With 9 bases clipped from V and 7 bases from J, the junction kept 8 bases outside the gene matches. This CDR3 has 14 amino acids.

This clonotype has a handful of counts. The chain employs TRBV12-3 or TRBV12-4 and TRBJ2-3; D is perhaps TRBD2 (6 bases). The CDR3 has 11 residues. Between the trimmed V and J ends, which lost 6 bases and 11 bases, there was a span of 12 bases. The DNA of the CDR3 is TGTGCCAGCAGCCCGGGACTGAAGCAGTATTTT. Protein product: CASSPGLKQYF.

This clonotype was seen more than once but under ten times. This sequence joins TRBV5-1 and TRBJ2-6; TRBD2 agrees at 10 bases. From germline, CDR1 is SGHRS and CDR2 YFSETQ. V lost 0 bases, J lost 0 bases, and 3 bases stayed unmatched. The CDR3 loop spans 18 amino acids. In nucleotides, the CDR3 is TGCGCCAGCAGCTTGGTAGCGGGAGGACTCTCTGGGGCCAACGTCCTGACTTTC. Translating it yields CASSLVAGGLSGANVLTF.

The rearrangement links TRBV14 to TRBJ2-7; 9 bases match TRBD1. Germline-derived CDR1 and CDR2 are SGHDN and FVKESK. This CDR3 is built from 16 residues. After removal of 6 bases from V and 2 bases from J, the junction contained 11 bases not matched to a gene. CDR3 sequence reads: CASSPGPGQGTYEQYF. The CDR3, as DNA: TGTGCCAGCAGTCCTGGTCCGGGACAGGGTACCTACGAGCAGTACTTC.

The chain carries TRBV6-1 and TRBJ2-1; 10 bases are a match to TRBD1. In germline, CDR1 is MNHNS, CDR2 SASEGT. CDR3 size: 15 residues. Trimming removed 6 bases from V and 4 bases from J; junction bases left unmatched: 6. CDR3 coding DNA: TGTGCCAGCAGCCGGGACAGGGGCATGTACAATGAGCAGTTCTTC. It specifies CASSRDRGMYNEQFF.